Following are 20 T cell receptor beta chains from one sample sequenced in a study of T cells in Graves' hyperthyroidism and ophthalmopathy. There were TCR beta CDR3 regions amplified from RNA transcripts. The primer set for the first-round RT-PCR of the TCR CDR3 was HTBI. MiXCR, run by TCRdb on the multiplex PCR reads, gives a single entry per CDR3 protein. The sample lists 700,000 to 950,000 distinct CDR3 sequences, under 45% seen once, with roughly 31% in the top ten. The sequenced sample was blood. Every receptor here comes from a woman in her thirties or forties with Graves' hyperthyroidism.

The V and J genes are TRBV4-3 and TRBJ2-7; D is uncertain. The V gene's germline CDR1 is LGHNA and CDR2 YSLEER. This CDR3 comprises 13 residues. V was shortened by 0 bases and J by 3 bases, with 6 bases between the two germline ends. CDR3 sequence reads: CASSQDSNYEQYF. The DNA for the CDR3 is TGCGCCAGCAGCCAAGATTCTAACTACGAGCAGTACTTC.

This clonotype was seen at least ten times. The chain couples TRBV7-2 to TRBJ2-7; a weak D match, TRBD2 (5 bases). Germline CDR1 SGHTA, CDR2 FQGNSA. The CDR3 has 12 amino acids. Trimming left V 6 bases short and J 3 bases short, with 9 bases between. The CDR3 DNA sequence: TGTGCCAGCAGACGCGGAGGCTACGAGCAGTACTTC. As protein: CASRRGGYEQYF.

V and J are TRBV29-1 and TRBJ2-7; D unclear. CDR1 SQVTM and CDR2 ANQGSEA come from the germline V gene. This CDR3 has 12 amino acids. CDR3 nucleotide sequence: TGCAGTTTTCGGCCGGACTCCTACGAGCAGTACTTC. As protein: CSFRPDSYEQYF.

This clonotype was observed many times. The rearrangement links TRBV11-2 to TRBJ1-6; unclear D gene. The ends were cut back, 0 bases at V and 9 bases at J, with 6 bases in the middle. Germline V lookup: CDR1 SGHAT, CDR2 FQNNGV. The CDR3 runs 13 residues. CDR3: CASSLDYASPLHF. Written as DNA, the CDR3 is TGTGCCAGCAGCTTAGATTATGCTTCACCCCTCCACTTT.

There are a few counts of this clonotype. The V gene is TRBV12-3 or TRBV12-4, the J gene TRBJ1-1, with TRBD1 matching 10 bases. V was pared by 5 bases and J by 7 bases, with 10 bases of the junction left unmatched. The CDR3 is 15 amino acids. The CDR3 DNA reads TGTGCCAGCAGTCACACCGGGACAGGGGCAAGTGAAGCTTTCTTT. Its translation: CASSHTGTGASEAFF.

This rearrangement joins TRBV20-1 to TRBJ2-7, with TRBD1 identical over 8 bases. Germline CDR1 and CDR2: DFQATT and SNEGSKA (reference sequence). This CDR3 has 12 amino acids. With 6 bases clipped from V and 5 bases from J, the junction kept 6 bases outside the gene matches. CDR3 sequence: CSARDRLNEQYF. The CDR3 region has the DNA TGCAGTGCCCGGGACAGGCTGAACGAGCAGTACTTC.

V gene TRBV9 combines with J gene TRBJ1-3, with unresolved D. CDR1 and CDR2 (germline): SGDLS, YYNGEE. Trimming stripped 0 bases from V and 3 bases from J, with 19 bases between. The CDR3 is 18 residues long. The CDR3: CASSVVGNWAGNGNTIYF. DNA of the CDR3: TGTGCCAGCAGCGTAGTTGGCAATTGGGCGGGGAATGGAAACACCATATATTTT.

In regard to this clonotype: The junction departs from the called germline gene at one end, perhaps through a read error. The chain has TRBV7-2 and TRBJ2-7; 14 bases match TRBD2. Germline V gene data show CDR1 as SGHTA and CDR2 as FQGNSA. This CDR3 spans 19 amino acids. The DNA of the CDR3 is TGCGCCAGCAGCCAAGTCGACGGACTAGCGGGAGGCCGCTCCTACGAGCAGTACTTC. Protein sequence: CASSQVDGLAGGRSYEQYF.

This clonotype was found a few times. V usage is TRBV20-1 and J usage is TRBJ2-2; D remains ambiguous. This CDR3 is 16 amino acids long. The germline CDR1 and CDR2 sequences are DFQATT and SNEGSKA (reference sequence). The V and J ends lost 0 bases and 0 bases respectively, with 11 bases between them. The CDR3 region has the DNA TGCAGTGCTAGAGATCAACACAGATCGAACACCGGGGAGCTGTTTTTT. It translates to CSARDQHRSNTGELFF.

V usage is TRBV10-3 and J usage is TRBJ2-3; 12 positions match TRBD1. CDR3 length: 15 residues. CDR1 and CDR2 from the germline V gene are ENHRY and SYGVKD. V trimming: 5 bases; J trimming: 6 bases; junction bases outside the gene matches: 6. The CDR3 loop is CAISPGTGGSDTQYF. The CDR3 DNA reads TGTGCCATCAGTCCCGGGACAGGGGGCTCGGATACGCAGTATTTT.

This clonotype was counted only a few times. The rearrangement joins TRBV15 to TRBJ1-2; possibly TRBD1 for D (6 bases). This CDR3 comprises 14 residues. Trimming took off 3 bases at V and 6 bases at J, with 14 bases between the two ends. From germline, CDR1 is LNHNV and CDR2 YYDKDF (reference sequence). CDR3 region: CATSSYRNRDGYTF. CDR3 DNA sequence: TGTGCCACCAGCAGTTACAGGAACAGGGATGGCTACACCTTC.

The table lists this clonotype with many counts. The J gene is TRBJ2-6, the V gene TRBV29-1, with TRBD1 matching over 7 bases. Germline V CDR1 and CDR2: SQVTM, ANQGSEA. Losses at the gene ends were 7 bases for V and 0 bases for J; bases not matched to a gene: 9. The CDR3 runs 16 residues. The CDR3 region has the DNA TGCAGCGCCCGGACAGGCTTGTTCTCTGGGGCCAACGTCCTGACTTTC. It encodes CSARTGLFSGANVLTF.

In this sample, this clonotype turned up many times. The CDR3 spells CATSRERARPNQPQHF. The CDR3, as DNA: TGTGCCACCAGCAGAGAACGGGCCAGACCCAATCAGCCCCAGCATTTT. The genes are TRBV15 and TRBJ1-5; D call uncertain. From germline, CDR1 is LNHNV and CDR2 YYDKDF (reference sequence). Trimming pared 0 bases from V and 3 bases from J, leaving 12 bases between. The CDR3 contains 16 residues.

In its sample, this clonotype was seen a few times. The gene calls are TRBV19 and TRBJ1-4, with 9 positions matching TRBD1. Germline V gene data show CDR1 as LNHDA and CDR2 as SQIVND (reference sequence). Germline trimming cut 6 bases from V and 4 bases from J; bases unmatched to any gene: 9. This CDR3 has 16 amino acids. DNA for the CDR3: TGTGCCAGTAGGCTCACCGGGACAGGGTTTAATGAAAAACTGTTTTTT. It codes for CASRLTGTGFNEKLFF.

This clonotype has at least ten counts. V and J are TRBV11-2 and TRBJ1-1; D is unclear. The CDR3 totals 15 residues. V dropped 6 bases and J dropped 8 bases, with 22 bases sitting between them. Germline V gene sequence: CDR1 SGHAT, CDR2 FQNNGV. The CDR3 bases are TGTGCCAGCAGAGCAAGTTTTCTCCAACGAGGAGAAGCTTTCTTT. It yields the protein CASRASFLQRGEAFF.

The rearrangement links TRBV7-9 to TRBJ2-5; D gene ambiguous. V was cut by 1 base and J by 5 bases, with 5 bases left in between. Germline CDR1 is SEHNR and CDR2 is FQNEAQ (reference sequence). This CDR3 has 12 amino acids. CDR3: CASSLGDETQYF. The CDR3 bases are TGTGCCAGCAGCTTAGGAGACGAGACCCAGTACTTC.

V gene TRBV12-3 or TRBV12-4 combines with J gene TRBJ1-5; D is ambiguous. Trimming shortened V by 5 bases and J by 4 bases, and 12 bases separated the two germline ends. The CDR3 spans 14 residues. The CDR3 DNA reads TGTGCCAGCAGTCCTTCATACGAGAATCAGCCCCAGCATTTT. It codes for CASSPSYENQPQHF.

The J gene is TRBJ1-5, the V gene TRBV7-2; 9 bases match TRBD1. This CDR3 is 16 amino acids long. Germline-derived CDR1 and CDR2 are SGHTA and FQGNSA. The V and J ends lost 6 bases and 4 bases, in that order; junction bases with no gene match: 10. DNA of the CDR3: TGTGCCAGCAGACCCCGCACAGGGGGCGTTAATCAGCCCCAGCATTTT. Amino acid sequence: CASRPRTGGVNQPQHF. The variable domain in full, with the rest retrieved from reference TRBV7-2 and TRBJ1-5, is GAGVSQSPSNKVTEKGKDVELRCDPISGHTALYWYRQSLGQGLEFLIYFQGNSAPDKSGLPSDRFSAERTGGSVSTLTIQRTQQEDSAVYLCASRPRTGGVNQPQHFGDGTRLSIL.

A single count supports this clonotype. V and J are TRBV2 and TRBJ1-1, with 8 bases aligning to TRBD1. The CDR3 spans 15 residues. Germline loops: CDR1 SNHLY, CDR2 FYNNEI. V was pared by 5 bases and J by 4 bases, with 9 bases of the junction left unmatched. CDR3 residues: CASSYQTGAGTEAFF. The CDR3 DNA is TGTGCCAGCAGTTACCAGACAGGGGCGGGCACTGAAGCTTTCTTT.

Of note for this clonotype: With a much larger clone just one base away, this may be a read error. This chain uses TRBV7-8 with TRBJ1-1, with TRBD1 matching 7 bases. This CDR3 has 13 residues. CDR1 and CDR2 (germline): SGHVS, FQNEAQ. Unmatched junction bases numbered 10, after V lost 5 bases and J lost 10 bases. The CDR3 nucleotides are TGTGCCAGCAGCCTAGACGCTGACAGGGTAGCTTTCTTT. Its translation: CASSLDADRVAFF.